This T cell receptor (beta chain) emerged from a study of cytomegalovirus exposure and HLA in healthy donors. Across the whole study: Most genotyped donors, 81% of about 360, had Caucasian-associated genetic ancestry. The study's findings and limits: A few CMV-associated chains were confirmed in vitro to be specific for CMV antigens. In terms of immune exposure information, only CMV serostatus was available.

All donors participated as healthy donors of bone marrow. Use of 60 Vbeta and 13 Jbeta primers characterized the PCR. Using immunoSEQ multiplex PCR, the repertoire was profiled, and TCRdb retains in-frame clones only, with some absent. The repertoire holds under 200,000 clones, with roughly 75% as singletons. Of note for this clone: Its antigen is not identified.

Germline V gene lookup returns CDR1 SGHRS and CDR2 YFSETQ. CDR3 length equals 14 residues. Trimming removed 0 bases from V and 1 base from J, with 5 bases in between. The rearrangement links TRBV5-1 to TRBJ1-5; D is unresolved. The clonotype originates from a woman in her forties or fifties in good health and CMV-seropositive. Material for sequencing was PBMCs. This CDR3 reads CASSLDGSNQPQHF. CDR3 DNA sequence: TGCGCCAGCAGCTTGGACGGGAGCAATCAGCCCCAGCATTTT.